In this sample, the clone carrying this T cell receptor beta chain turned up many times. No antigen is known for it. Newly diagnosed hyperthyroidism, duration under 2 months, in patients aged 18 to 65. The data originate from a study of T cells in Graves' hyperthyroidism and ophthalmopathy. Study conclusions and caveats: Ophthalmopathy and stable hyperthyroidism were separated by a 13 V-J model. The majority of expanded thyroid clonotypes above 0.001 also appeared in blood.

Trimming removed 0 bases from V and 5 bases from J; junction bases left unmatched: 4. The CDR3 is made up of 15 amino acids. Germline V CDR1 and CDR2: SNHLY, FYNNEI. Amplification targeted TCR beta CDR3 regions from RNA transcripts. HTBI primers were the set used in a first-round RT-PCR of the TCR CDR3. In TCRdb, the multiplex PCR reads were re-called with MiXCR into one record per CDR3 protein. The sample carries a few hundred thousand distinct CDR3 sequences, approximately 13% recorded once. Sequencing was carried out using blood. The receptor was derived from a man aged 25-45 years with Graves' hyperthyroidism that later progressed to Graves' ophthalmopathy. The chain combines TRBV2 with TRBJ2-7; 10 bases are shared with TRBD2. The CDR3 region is CASSEAGLAGDEQYF. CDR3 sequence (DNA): TGTGCCAGCAGTGAAGCTGGCCTAGCGGGGGACGAGCAGTACTTC.